This T cell receptor beta chain appears in the sequencing data of a study of shared clonotypes between healthy human individuals (dated by TCRdb to about 2020). For context, the study as a whole: The cohort included a few men and a couple of women between 18 and 49 years of age. For each donor, CD4 naive and CD4 memory were each run on three plates, CD8 naive on two plates, and CD8 memory on one plate. The study deeply sequenced blood TCR repertoires of about five healthy adults to estimate repertoire size and the extent of clonotype sharing between individuals. Different laboratories and diverse techniques were used to prepare libraries and sequence TCR repertoires, to increase sequencing depth and limit assay-specific biases. Per donor, leukapheresis produced somewhere between about 0.8 and 9 billion PBMCs. The paper as a whole reports these results and caveats: Because the study included a small number of donors, the genetic and exposure-history diversity represented was limited. Higher generation probabilities were observed for clonotypes shared by all four sorted-subset donors than for non-shared clonotypes. Based on pairwise subsampling, the degree of clonotype sharing among donors was expected to be affected by sequencing depth. Estimated clonotype richness was generally larger for naive than for memory subsets. Sharing across several donors was observed for about 5% of naive CD4, over 3% of naive CD8, 2% to 2.5% of memory CD4, and approximately 0.41% of memory CD8 clonotypes. Even with the large sequencing depth, rarefaction of the sorted-subset datasets indicated that sequencing was incomplete. Sampling was limited to blood, and TCR repertoires in tissue likely differ from TCR repertoires in blood.

To note about this clone: Its cognate antigen has yet to be identified. No per-base quality is available; no much larger clone lies one base away.

The V end loses 0 bases and the J end loses 1 base, and a stretch of 10 bases separates them. As encoded in the germline V gene, CDR1 is LGHNA while CDR2 is YSLEER. Counted from cysteine to phenylalanine, this CDR3 has 16 amino acids. Only the CDR3 portion is preserved as DNA: 48 bases, with reading frame beginning at the first base. CD8 naive samples consisted of CD45RO-negative cells that were positively selected for CCR7, yielding a CD45RA+CCR7+ population without TemRA cells. The donors were healthy, HIV-negative adults with no recently reported acute infections or vaccinations. Only Caucasian adults living in Nashville, Tennessee, USA were represented among the donors. Blood was obtained by leukapheresis, after which PBMCs were separated by Ficoll-Histopaque density gradient centrifugation and cryopreserved in liquid nitrogen vapor phase. Purity and quantity of every magnetically sorted T cell population were checked by analytical flow cytometry. Each sorted fraction had its genomic DNA isolated and then quantified by UV absorbance on a Nanodrop 2000c.

Using the deep immunoSEQ assay, TCR CDR3 regions were amplified from genomic DNA by multiplex PCR. For each cell subset, the extracted genomic DNA was distributed evenly across all wells of several immunoSEQ 96-well plates, and each plate served as one replicate. For sorted subsets, each replicate PCR was loaded with about 0.2 ug genomic DNA, equivalent to 32,000 or so T cell genomes. Purified libraries were measured with a Qubit 3.0 fluorometer, size-checked on a Bioanalyzer 2100, and measured again with the KAPA Library Quantification kit. Each immunoSEQ 96-well plate was sequenced on its own single-read 150-cycle Illumina NextSeq 550 flow cell. From the authors' description of their analysis: Because the immunoSEQ output held only junctional sequences and lacked quality scores, the filtering could not match the filtering applied to full-length reads. Sequences were annotated with PyIR, a Python wrapper for IgBLAST v1.9, and V/J genes and CDR3 were assigned using IMGT germline references. Reads were filtered out if the reads had weak V/J assignments (E-value above 1e-6), no CDR3, stop codons, out-of-frame junctions, or ambiguous translated residues. A V3J clonotype was defined by an identical inferred V gene, J gene, and CDR3 amino acid sequence. Percentage overlap between repertoires was calculated by dividing the number of shared unique clonotypes by the size of the smaller repertoire. Repertoire richness was assessed with RTK rarefaction, the Chao1 estimator, and Recon v2.1 estimates of unobserved clonotypes. Generation probabilities were computed with OLGA for all TCRbeta clonotypes obtained by the gDNA method from several donors. Drawn from immuneACCESS, this table holds only the in-frame rearrangements with V and J called that TCRdb kept. Clones are partly lost; checked studies trace under half to an unresolved V gene and leave the rest unexplained. V, J and clone size are taken as reported in that table, and D and trimming were inferred from the DNA itself. The sample includes more than 2 million clones, with about 95% observed a single time. 1.1% of the sample rests with the top ten.

The sequence joins TRBV4-3 to TRBJ1-5; the D gene lacks a confident call. Sample: naive CD8+ T cells sorted from blood. This specimen's cell subset or site label, per the study, means: CD45RA+CCR7+. The receptor was isolated from a man aged 18 to 35 in good health. The CDR3 corresponds to CASSQDWRASNQPQHF. The DNA sequence follows: TGCGCCAGCAGCCAAGATTGGAGGGCAAGCAATCAGCCCCAGCATTTT.